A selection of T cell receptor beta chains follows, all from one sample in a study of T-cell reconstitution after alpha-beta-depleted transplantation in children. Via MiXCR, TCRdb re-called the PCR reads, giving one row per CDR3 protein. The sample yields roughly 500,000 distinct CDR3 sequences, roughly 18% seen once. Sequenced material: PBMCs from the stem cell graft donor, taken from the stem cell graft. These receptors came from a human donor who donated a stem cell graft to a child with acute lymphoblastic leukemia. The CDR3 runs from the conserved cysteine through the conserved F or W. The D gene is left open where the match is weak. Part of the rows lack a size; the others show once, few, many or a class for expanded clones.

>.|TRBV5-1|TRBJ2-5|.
TGCGCCAGCAGCTTGGGGACTAATGAAGAGACCCAGTACTTC
CASSLGTNEETQYF
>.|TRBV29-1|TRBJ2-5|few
TGCAGCGTGGAAGCCGTACTAGACCAAGAGACCCAGTACTTC
CSVEAVLDQETQYF
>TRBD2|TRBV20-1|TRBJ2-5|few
TGCAGTGCTAACCTCCCGACTAGCGGGAGACGAACCCAGTACTTC
CSANLPTSGRRTQYF
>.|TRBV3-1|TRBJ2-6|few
TGTGCCAGCAGCCATGTGGACCGGGCTTCGACGGGGGGGGCCAACGTCCTGACTTTC
CASSHVDRASTGGANVLTF
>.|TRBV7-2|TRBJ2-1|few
TGTGCCAGCAGCTTTATCAAGTACAATGAGCAGTTCTTC
CASSFIKYNEQFF
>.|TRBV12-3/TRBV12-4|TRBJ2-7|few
TGTGCCAGCAGTCTCCCGACGCTCTACGAGCAGTACTTC
CASSLPTLYEQYF
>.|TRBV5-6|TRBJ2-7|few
TGTGCCAGCAGCCTGGGGGCTAGATCCTACGAGCAGTACTTC
CASSLGARSYEQYF
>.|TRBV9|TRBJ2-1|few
TGTGCCAGCAGCGTAGAAGGAGGGGAGAATGAGCAGTTCTTC
CASSVEGGENEQFF
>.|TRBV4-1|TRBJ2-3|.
TGCGCCAGCAGCCAAGTTTTTCTAGGGAGCACAGATACGCAGTATTTT
CASSQVFLGSTDTQYF
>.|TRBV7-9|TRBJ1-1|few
TGTGCCAGCAGCTCCGGACTCTACACTGAAGCTTTCTTT
CASSSGLYTEAFF
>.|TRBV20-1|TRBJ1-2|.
TGCAGTGCCGGGACACCCAAAAACTATGGCTACACCTTC
CSAGTPKNYGYTF
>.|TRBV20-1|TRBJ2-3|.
TGCAGTGCTAGGGGGCCCTTCACCGCAGATACGCAGTATTTT
CSARGPFTADTQYF
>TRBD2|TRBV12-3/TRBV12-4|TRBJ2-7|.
TGTGCCAGCAGTAGGAGCGGGAAAAACGAGCAGTACTTC
CASSRSGKNEQYF
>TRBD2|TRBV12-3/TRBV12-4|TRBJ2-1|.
TGTGCCAGCAGTGATCTAGCGGGAGGCTCCGATGAGCAGTTCTTC
CASSDLAGGSDEQFF
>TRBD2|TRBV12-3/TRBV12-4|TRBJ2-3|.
TGTGCCAGCAGCCTCCCCACTAGCGGGAGAACAGATACGCAGTATTTT
CASSLPTSGRTDTQYF
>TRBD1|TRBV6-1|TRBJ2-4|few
TGTGCCAGCAGGGACAGGATTTTTAAAAACATTCAGTACTTC
CASRDRIFKNIQYF
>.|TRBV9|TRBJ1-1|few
TGTGCCAGCAGCGTACCCGGGGCTGAAGCTTTCTTT
CASSVPGAEAFF
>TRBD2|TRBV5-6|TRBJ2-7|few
TGTGCCAGCAGCTACCGGGAGGCCCACGAGCAGTACTTC
CASSYREAHEQYF
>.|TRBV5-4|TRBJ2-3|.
TGTGCCAGCAGCTTGGGGTACGGAGGCACAGATACGCAGTATTTT
CASSLGYGGTDTQYF
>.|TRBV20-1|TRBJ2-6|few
TGCAGTGCTATACCTGGGGCCAACGTCCTGACTTTC
CSAIPGANVLTF
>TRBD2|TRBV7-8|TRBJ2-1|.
TGTGCCAGCAGCTTAAGTTGGACTAGCGGATACAATGAGCAGTTCTTC
CASSLSWTSGYNEQFF
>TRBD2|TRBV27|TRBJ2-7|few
TGTGCCAGCAGTTCCCTAGCGGGAGAGGCCTCCTACGAGCAGTACTTC
CASSSLAGEASYEQYF
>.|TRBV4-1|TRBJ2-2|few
TGCGCCAGCAGCCAACCACTACGGACCGGGGAGCTGTTTTTT
CASSQPLRTGELFF
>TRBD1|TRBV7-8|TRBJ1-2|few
TGTGCCAGCAGCTTAGTTAGGACAGGGGCAAACTATGGCTACACCTTC
CASSLVRTGANYGYTF
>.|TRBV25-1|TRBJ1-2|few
TGTGCCAGCAGTGCTGAATATGGCTACACCTTC
CASSAEYGYTF
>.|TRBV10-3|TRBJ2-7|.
TGTGCCACCAGGGAGCGTGAGCAGTACTTC
CATREREQYF
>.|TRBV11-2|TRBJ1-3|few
TGTGCCAGCAGCTCCCCCGGTAGTAACCTATCCTCTGGAAACACCATATATTTT
CASSSPGSNLSSGNTIYF
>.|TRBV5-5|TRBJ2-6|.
TGTGCCAGCAGCTTGGAGACCCGACAGAGACCCCTCGTCCTGACTTTC
CASSLETRQRPLVLTF
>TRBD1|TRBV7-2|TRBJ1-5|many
TGTGCCAGCAGCTCCCAGGGGGAAGGGGCCAATCAGCCCCAGCATTTT
CASSSQGEGANQPQHF
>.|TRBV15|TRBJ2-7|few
TGTGCCACCAGCAGAAGTAAGGGGACCTACGAGCAGTACTTC
CATSRSKGTYEQYF
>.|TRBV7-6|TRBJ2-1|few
TGTGCCAGCAGCTTAGGCCCTCTACTAGCTTGGGATGAGCAGTTCTTC
CASSLGPLLAWDEQFF
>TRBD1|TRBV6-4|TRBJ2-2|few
TGTGCCAGCAGTAAGACAGGGGGAGACACCGGGGAGCTGTTTTTT
CASSKTGGDTGELFF
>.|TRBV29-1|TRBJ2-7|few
TGCAGCGTACTAGCCACGAAGTACGAGCAGTACTTC
CSVLATKYEQYF
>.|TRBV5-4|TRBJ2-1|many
TGTGCCAGCAGCCCGGGACAAAGTTACAATGAGCAGTTCTTC
CASSPGQSYNEQFF
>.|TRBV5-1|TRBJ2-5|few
TGCGCCAGCAGGCGGGACCAAGAGACCCAGTACTTC
CASRRDQETQYF
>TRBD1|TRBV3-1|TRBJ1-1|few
TGTGCCAGCAGCCACCTGACAGGGCGGACTGAAGCTTTCTTT
CASSHLTGRTEAFF
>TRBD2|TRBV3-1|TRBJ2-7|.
TGTGCCAGCAGCCAAGAGTCGGGGCTAGCGGGTCCCTACGAGCAGTACTTC
CASSQESGLAGPYEQYF
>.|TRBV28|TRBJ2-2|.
TGTGCCAGCAGCTACGTGACAAGGCCAGCCAAGAACACCGGGGAGCTGTTTTTT
CASSYVTRPAKNTGELFF
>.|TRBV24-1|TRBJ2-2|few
TGTGCCACCAGTGTCGGTTCCGGGGAGCTGTTTTTT
CATSVGSGELFF